Listed below are T cell receptor beta chains from one sample, sequenced in a study of CD4 T cells in relation to SARS-CoV-2 and coronaviruses. Generated by immunoSEQ multiplex PCR, the TCRdb table keeps only in-frame clones and is missing some. Of about 20,000 clones in the sample, over 70% were seen once. Their antigens remain unidentified. Sample: CD4+ T cells from PBMCs, cultured in vitro. The receptors were sampled from a human donor in good health. CDR3s include the opening cysteine and the closing phenylalanine or tryptophan.

length: 14
V: TRBV19
J: TRBJ1-5
CDR3: CASGRGDRDQPQHF

length: 12
V: TRBV24-1
J: TRBJ2-3
CDR3: CATSWGTDTQYF

length: 15
V: TRBV27
J: TRBJ2-6
CDR3: CASSLGTTGANVLTF

length: 18
V: TRBV6-2/TRBV6-3
J: TRBJ1-4
CDR3: CASSYVLGDRELNEKLFF

length: 15
V: TRBV30
J: TRBJ1-5
CDR3: CAWSVVGRNNQPQHF

length: 16
V: TRBV18
J: TRBJ2-2
CDR3: CASSPQAGANTGELFF

length: 15
V: TRBV4-1
J: TRBJ2-1
CDR3: CASSQEGAGKGEQFF

length: 14
V: TRBV2
J: TRBJ1-2
CDR3: CASRPGTGDYGYTF

length: 13
V: TRBV10-3
J: TRBJ2-3
CDR3: CATTTLATDTQYF

length: 17
V: TRBV4-1
J: TRBJ1-5
CDR3: CASSQPREGNSNQPQHF

length: 12
V: TRBV4-2
J: TRBJ1-1
CDR3: CASSQEGREAFF

length: 16
V: TRBV19
J: TRBJ2-2
CDR3: CASRGDVPANTGELFF

length: 15
V: TRBV3-1/TRBV3-2
J: TRBJ2-1
CDR3: CASSPDRGSDNEQFF

length: 15
V: TRBV27
J: TRBJ2-1
CDR3: CASSPRLSSYNEQFF

length: 14
V: TRBV4-1
J: TRBJ2-2
CDR3: CASSPHAGVGELFF

length: 15
V: TRBV7-3
J: TRBJ2-2
CDR3: CASSPTDRATGELFF